The 25 T cell receptor beta chains given below trace back to one sample, sequenced in a study of cytomegalovirus exposure and HLA in healthy donors (dated by TCRdb to about 2017). The library relied on the immunoSEQ multiplex PCR assay. A mixture of 60 forward primers for TCR Vbeta segments and 13 reverse primers for TCR Jbeta segments was used in the multiplex PCR. This immuneACCESS table, as held by TCRdb, lists in-frame sequences with V and J called but not all clones. Of the missing ones, under half trace to an unresolved V gene in checked studies; the others have no known cause. This sample lists about 120,000 clones; 73% were detected once. The leading ten clones occupy roughly 0.92% of the sample. Sample: PBMCs. All receptors derive from a woman aged 25 to 39 in good health and CMV-seronegative.

The rearrangement links TRBV5-1 to TRBJ2-6; D is undetermined. This CDR3 is 15 amino acids long. Trimming left V 2 bases short and J 2 bases short, with 8 bases between. Germline V lookup: CDR1 SGHRS, CDR2 YFSETQ. CDR3 DNA sequence: TGCGCCAGCAGCTTTACGGGTGCTGGGGCCAACGTCCTGACTTTC. Translated, it gives CASSFTGAGANVLTF. Filled out from reference TRBV5-1 and TRBJ2-6, the complete variable domain reads KAGVTQTPRYLIKTRGQQVTLSCSPISGHRSVSWYQQTPGQGLQFLFEYFSETQRNKGNFPGRFSGRQFSNSRSEMNVSTLELGDSALYLCASSFTGAGANVLTFGAGSRLTVL.

The rearrangement joins TRBV2 to TRBJ1-2; no definite D call. In germline, CDR1 is SNHLY, CDR2 FYNNEI. The V end was cut by 6 bases, the J end by 5 bases, with 10 bases between. This CDR3 is built from 12 residues. The CDR3 DNA sequence: TGTGCCAGCAGGACGGGTCTTTATGGCTACACCTTC. This encodes CASRTGLYGYTF.

This chain connects TRBV6-5 to TRBJ1-3; D not resolved. CDR1 MNHEY and CDR2 SVGAGI come from the germline V gene. The V gene lost 6 bases and the J gene lost 0 bases, with 9 bases spanning the gap. The CDR3 extends over 14 amino acids. CDR3 sequence: CASSIQFSGNTIYF. DNA of the CDR3: TGTGCCAGCAGCATACAATTCTCTGGAAACACCATATATTTT.

V and J are TRBV29-1 and TRBJ1-1; D perhaps matches TRBD1 (5 bases). V lost 6 bases and J 3 bases, leaving 23 bases between the germline ends. The CDR3 is 16 amino acids. The germline CDR1 and CDR2 sequences are SQVTM and ANQGSEA. In DNA form, the CDR3 reads TGCAGCGTGTTAAACGGGCCTACCCTAGGGGACACTGAAGCTTTCTTT. It specifies CSVLNGPTLGDTEAFF. The whole variable domain, filled in from reference TRBV29-1 and TRBJ1-1, reads SAVISQKPSRDICQRGTSLTIQCQVDSQVTMMFWYRQQPGQSLTLIATANQGSEATYESGFVIDKFPISRPNLTFSTLTVSNMSPEDSSIYLCSVLNGPTLGDTEAFFGQGTRLTVV.

This clone showed up just a few times. The chain employs TRBV30 and TRBJ1-1; D is unclear. Germline CDR1 reads GTSNPN; CDR2 reads SVGIG (reference sequence). V gave up 0 bases and J gave up 1 base, with 9 bases separating them. The CDR3 is 14 amino acids. The DNA of the CDR3 is TGTGCCTGGAGTGTACGAGGGTGGAACACTGAAGCTTTCTTT. Its protein is CAWSVRGWNTEAFF.

In this sample, this clone turned up a few times. This sequence joins TRBV5-1 and TRBJ1-1, with a weak D call TRBD1 (5 bases). Germline CDR1 reads SGHRS; CDR2 reads YFSETQ. The CDR3 extends over 14 amino acids. With 0 bases removed from V and 7 bases from J, the gap between germline ends came to 13 bases. The CDR3 protein is CASSLGQGGDEAFF. DNA for the CDR3: TGCGCCAGCAGCTTGGGGCAGGGAGGTGATGAAGCTTTCTTT.

This clone showed up just a few times. The V gene is TRBV27, the J gene TRBJ2-1; TRBD2 agrees at 11 bases. Trimming at V came to 0 bases and at J to 6 bases, leaving 4 bases not matched to a gene. The CDR3 runs to 16 residues. CDR1 and CDR2 (germline): MNHEY, SMNVEV (reference sequence). Here the CDR3 DNA reads TGTGCCAGCAGTTTATCTCTAGCGGGGGGTATCAATGAGCAGTTCTTC. As protein: CASSLSLAGGINEQFF.

This clone has just one count. The J gene is TRBJ1-4, the V gene TRBV19; D call uncertain. Germline V gene lookup returns CDR1 LNHDA and CDR2 SQIVND (reference sequence). The V end was cut by 3 bases, the J end by 6 bases, with 11 bases between. This CDR3 comprises 14 residues. The CDR3 bases are TGTGCCAGTAGTATTGGCCAGGCTTATGAAAAACTGTTTTTT. Encoded protein: CASSIGQAYEKLFF. The whole variable domain, filled in from reference TRBV19 and TRBJ1-4, reads DGGITQSPKYLFRKEGQNVTLSCEQNLNHDAMYWYRQDPGQGLRLIYYSQIVNDFQKGDIAEGYSVSREKKESFPLTVTSAQKNPTAFYLCASSIGQAYEKLFFGSGTQLSVL.

The chain employs TRBV13 and TRBJ2-5; 13 nucleotides match TRBD2. Per germline, CDR1 PRHDT and CDR2 FYEKMQ (reference sequence). This CDR3 is built from 17 residues. V shed 5 bases and J 7 bases; nucleotides not matched to a gene: 13. This chain's CDR3 is CASSHNPLAGGPGTQYF. For the CDR3, the DNA is TGTGCCAGCAGCCACAATCCACTAGCGGGGGGGCCCGGGACCCAGTACTTC.

V is TRBV23-1 and J is TRBJ2-7, with 8 bases fitting TRBD1. TRBV23-1 is an ORF for which the function is uncertain. The CDR3 loop spans 17 amino acids. V gave up 0 bases and J gave up 0 bases; unmatched junction bases: 7. CDR3: CASSQSRRQGNSYEQYF. CDR3 nucleotide sequence: TGCGCCAGCAGTCAATCGCGGCGACAGGGGAACTCCTACGAGCAGTACTTC.

This rearrangement joins TRBV19 to TRBJ1-1; tentatively, D is TRBD1 (5 bases). CDR1 LNHDA and CDR2 SQIVND come from the germline V gene (reference sequence). The CDR3 length is 15 residues. Trimming left V 1 base short and J 4 bases short, with 13 bases between. The DNA of the CDR3 is TGTGCCAGTAGTATAGGTCTCTTAGGGGTCACTGAAGCTTTCTTT. Encoded protein: CASSIGLLGVTEAFF.

The chain uses TRBV5-1 and TRBJ1-3; D is uncertain. Per germline, CDR1 SGHRS and CDR2 YFSETQ. The CDR3 covers 14 residues. V was pared by 4 bases and J by 0 bases, with 8 bases between. The CDR3 loop reads CASSPGFSGNTIYF. The CDR3 region has the DNA TGCGCCAGCAGCCCGGGTTTCTCTGGAAACACCATATATTTT. The complete variable domain, with remaining parts taken from reference TRBV5-1 and TRBJ1-3, reads KAGVTQTPRYLIKTRGQQVTLSCSPISGHRSVSWYQQTPGQGLQFLFEYFSETQRNKGNFPGRFSGRQFSNSRSEMNVSTLELGDSALYLCASSPGFSGNTIYFGEGSWLTVV.

This clone was counted between two and nine times. The V call is TRBV5-6, the J call TRBJ1-2, with a tentative D call TRBD1 (5 bases). CDR3 size: 13 residues. CDR1 is SGHDT and CDR2 is YYEEEE in the germline V gene. V was clipped by 1 base and J by 8 bases, with 12 bases between them. The CDR3 DNA follows: TGTGCCAGCAGCTTGAAACAGGTGGGCGGCTACACCTTC. It yields the protein CASSLKQVGGYTF.

The genes are TRBV2 and TRBJ1-6, with D possibly being TRBD1 (5 bases). The germline CDR1 and CDR2 sequences are SNHLY and FYNNEI. The CDR3 is 16 amino acids. The V and J ends lost 0 bases and 15 bases respectively, with 21 bases between them. In DNA, the CDR3 is TGTGCCAGCAGTGAAGCTTACTCAAGCGACCGGGGGGGCCTCCACTTT. Translation gives CASSEAYSSDRGGLHF.

The chain links TRBV9 to TRBJ2-7, with D possibly TRBD1 on 6 matching bases. This CDR3 has 14 residues. Germline lookup yields CDR1 SGDLS and CDR2 YYNGEE. Trimming left V 0 bases short and J 4 bases short, with 11 bases between. The CDR3 region has the DNA TGTGCCAGCAGCGTAGACGTACAGGGTTACGAGCAGTACTTC. Its protein product is CASSVDVQGYEQYF. Full variable domain (outside the CDR3, taken from reference TRBV9 and TRBJ2-7): DSGVTQTPKHLITATGQRVTLRCSPRSGDLSVYWYQQSLDQGLQFLIQYYNGEERAKGNILERFSAQQFPDLHSELNLSSLELGDSALYFCASSVDVQGYEQYFGPGTRLTVT.

The chain couples TRBV5-6 to TRBJ2-7; possibly TRBD1 for D (6 bases). This CDR3 is 14 amino acids long. With 0 bases removed from V and 5 bases from J, the gap between germline ends came to 12 bases. The germline V gene encodes CDR1 SGHDT and CDR2 YYEEEE. The CDR3 DNA reads TGTGCCAGCAGCTTGGTTCAGGGGCGCGACGAGCAGTACTTC. As protein: CASSLVQGRDEQYF.

This chain uses TRBV4-1 with TRBJ2-7, with D tentatively TRBD1 (5 bases). The V end was cut by 1 base, the J end by 5 bases, with 9 bases between. CDR1 MGHRA and CDR2 YSYEKL come from the germline V gene. This CDR3 comprises 13 residues. In nucleotides, the CDR3 is TGCGCCAGCAGCCAAGCCGACAGTCACGAGCAGTACTTC. Translated: CASSQADSHEQYF.

A single count supports this clone. This chain uses TRBV27 with TRBJ2-2; 9 bases match TRBD1. The CDR3 sequence is 15 residues long. The germline V gene encodes CDR1 MNHEY and CDR2 SMNVEV (reference sequence). V was clipped by 7 bases and J by 7 bases; unmatched bases: 10. CDR3 DNA: TGTGCCAGCAAACCCGGGACAGGGCTTGTCGGGGAGCTGTTTTTT. It translates to CASKPGTGLVGELFF.

The chain joins TRBV6-1 to TRBJ2-5; possible D gene TRBD2, 6 bases. Per germline, CDR1 MNHNS and CDR2 SASEGT. CDR3 length: 14 amino acids. V dropped 5 bases and J dropped 5 bases, with 15 bases sitting between them. The CDR3 nucleotides read TGTGCCAGCAGTCCAAACGGGAGAAGGGAGACCCAGTACTTC. Amino acids: CASSPNGRRETQYF.

The chain links TRBV2 to TRBJ2-5, with 11 bases that match TRBD2. The CDR3 length is 17 residues. Germline values: CDR1 SNHLY, CDR2 FYNNEI. J gave up 7 bases and V 7 bases, and 17 bases lay outside the gene matches. As DNA, the CDR3 is TGTGCCAGCATCCCCGAGCGCACGACTAGCGGGATTGGGACCCAGTACTTC. Protein product: CASIPERTTSGIGTQYF.

This sequence joins TRBV7-9 and TRBJ2-1; D not resolved. The length of the CDR3 is 12 residues. The germline V gene encodes CDR1 SEHNR and CDR2 FQNEAQ (reference sequence). V dropped 2 bases and J dropped 6 bases, with 5 bases sitting between them. The CDR3 DNA reads as TGTGCCAGCAGCTTAAAGCGCAATGAGCAGTTCTTC. Translating gives CASSLKRNEQFF. Drawing the rest from reference TRBV7-9 and TRBJ2-1, the complete variable domain is DTGVSQNPRHKITKRGQNVTFRCDPISEHNRLYWYRQTLGQGPEFLTYFQNEAQLEKSRLLSDRFSAERPKGSFSTLEIQRTEQGDSAMYLCASSLKRNEQFFGPGTRLTVL.

J is TRBJ2-1 and V is TRBV6-6, with 8 bases identical to TRBD1. The ends lost 11 bases at V and 9 bases at J; junction bases unmatched: 12. The germline V gene has CDR1 MNHNY and CDR2 SVGAGI (reference sequence). This CDR3 contains 13 residues. CDR3 coding DNA: TGTGCCCACCGGGACAGGCGTCATGCTGAGCAGTTCTTC. It translates to CAHRDRRHAEQFF.

V is TRBV4-2 and J is TRBJ2-6, with D unresolved. Germline lookup yields CDR1 LGHNA and CDR2 YNFKEQ. V lost 0 bases and J 4 bases, leaving 16 bases between the germline ends. This CDR3 spans 18 amino acids. CDR3 coding DNA: TGTGCCAGCAGCCAAGACTGGGCCCGCACTCGCGGGGCCAACGTCCTGACTTTC. As protein: CASSQDWARTRGANVLTF.

The chain couples TRBV5-1 to TRBJ1-1; 11 bases fit TRBD1. Germline CDR1 and CDR2: SGHRS and YFSETQ. The CDR3 sequence is 16 residues long. V shed 4 bases and J 7 bases; nucleotides not matched to a gene: 12. CDR3 residues: CASSGGTGGSEGEAFF. DNA of the CDR3: TGCGCCAGCAGCGGGGGGACAGGGGGTAGCGAGGGTGAAGCTTTCTTT. Together with reference TRBV5-1 and TRBJ1-1, the CDR3 gives the full variable domain: KAGVTQTPRYLIKTRGQQVTLSCSPISGHRSVSWYQQTPGQGLQFLFEYFSETQRNKGNFPGRFSGRQFSNSRSEMNVSTLELGDSALYLCASSGGTGGSEGEAFFGQGTRLTVV.

This rearrangement joins TRBV15 to TRBJ1-3, with D tentatively TRBD1 (6 bases). Germline V lookup: CDR1 LNHNV, CDR2 YYDKDF (reference sequence). V was cut by 0 bases and J by 0 bases, with 9 bases left in between. The CDR3 contains 16 residues. CDR3 sequence (DNA): TGTGCCACCAGCAGAGACTCAGGGGCCTCTGGAAACACCATATATTTT. This translates into CATSRDSGASGNTIYF.